This TCR beta chain was identified during a study of beta chain features in type 1 diabetes. General study results and limits: Fewer insertions but more deletions were seen at VDJ junctions in type 1 diabetes patients. There was a moderate but significant shortening of TCRB CDR3s in all four CD4+ subsets of Type 1 diabetes patients. The naive, central memory and Treg TCRB repertoires looked more alike in patients than they did in healthy donors.

Reverse transcribing all isolated RNA meant expressed TCRB transcripts were sequenced. The assay was immunoSEQ multiplex PCR, and TCRdb's table has in-frame clones only and misses some. The repertoire holds 680,000 or so clones, with about an eighth as singletons. Per the germline V gene, CDR1 is SGHAT and CDR2 is FQNNGV. Trimming removed 3 bases at V and 8 bases at J, with 10 bases between. This CDR3 has 13 amino acids. This clone has just a few counts. The antigen is unknown. Donors contributed one heparinised blood draw apiece, averaging about 110 mL. In all sorted populations, purity surpassed 98%. The sample was naive CD4+ T cells from blood. The V call is TRBV11-2, the J call TRBJ1-4, with a weak D call TRBD1 (5 bases). The TCR sequence derives from a man in his late teens or twenties with type 1 diabetes. This CDR3 reads CASSLTGQEKLFF. The CDR3 DNA follows: TGTGCCAGCAGCTTGACCGGACAAGAAAAACTGTTTTTT.